This T cell receptor beta chain originates from a study of Ad26.COV2.S vaccination and SARS-CoV-2 variants. Looking at the study overall: By the intramuscular route, Ad26.COV2.S was given once, or twice 56 days apart.

Profiling relied on immunoSEQ multiplex PCR, and the TCRdb table lists in-frame clones only, not all of them. The repertoire holds some 400,000 clones, with 89% as singletons. Worth noting for this clone: Its antigen is as yet unknown.

Trimming took 4 bases from V and 1 from J; bases not matched to a gene: 6. Germline CDR1 SGDLS, CDR2 YYNGEE. The CDR3 is 15 amino acids. Regarding the study as a whole: Vaccinated individuals (as opposed to placebo recipients) had higher spike-specific TCR breadth. The authors reported substantial breadth in spike-specific CD8+ and CD4+ T cell responses after vaccination.

Treatment meaning: 19 received Ad26.COV2.S at low or high dose, single or two shots; several received placebo; per-sample allocation not given. Collection of the samples took place on day 63 after the first injection of vaccine or placebo. Wuhan-strain SARS-CoV-2 spike was expressed by the Ad26 vector that made up the vaccine. The sample here was peripheral blood, taken in a trial of Ad26.COV2.S vaccine versus placebo. The clonotype originates from a person aged 18-60 years who received the Ad26.COV2.S COVID-19 vaccine or a placebo. The chain uses TRBV9 and TRBJ2-5; 8 bases are a match to TRBD1. The CDR3 bases are TGTGCCAGCAGCTTACGACAGGGGCCCCAAGAGACCCAGTACTTC. This gives the protein CASSLRQGPQETQYF.